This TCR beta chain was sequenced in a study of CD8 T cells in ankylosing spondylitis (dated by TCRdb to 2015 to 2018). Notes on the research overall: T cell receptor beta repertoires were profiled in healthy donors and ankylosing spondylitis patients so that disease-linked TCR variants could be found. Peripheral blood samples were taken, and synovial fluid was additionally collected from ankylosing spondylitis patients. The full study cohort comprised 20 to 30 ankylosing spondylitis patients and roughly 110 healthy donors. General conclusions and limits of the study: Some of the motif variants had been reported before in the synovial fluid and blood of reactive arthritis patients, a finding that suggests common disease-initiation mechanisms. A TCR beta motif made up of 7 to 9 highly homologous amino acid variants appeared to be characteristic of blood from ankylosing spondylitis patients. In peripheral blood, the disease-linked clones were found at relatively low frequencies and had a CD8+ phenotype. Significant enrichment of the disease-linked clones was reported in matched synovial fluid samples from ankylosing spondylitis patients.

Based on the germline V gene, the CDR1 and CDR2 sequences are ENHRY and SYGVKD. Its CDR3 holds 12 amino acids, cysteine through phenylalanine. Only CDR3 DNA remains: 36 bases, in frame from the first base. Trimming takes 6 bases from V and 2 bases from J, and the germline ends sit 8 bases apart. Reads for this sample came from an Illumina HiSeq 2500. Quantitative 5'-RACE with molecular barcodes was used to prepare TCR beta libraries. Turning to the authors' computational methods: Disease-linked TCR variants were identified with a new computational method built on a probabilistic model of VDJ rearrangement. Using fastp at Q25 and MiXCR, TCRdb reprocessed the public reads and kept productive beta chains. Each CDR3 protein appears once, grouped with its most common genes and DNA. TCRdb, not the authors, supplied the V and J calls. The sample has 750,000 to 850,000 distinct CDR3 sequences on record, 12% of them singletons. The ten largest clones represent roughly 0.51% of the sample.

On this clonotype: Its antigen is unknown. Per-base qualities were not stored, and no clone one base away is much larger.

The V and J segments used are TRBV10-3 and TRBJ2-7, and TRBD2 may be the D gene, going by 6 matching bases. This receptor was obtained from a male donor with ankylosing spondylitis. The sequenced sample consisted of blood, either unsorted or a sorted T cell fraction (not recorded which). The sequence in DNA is TGTGCCATCAGCGGGGGTGCCTACGAGCAGTACTTC. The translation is CAISGGAYEQYF.